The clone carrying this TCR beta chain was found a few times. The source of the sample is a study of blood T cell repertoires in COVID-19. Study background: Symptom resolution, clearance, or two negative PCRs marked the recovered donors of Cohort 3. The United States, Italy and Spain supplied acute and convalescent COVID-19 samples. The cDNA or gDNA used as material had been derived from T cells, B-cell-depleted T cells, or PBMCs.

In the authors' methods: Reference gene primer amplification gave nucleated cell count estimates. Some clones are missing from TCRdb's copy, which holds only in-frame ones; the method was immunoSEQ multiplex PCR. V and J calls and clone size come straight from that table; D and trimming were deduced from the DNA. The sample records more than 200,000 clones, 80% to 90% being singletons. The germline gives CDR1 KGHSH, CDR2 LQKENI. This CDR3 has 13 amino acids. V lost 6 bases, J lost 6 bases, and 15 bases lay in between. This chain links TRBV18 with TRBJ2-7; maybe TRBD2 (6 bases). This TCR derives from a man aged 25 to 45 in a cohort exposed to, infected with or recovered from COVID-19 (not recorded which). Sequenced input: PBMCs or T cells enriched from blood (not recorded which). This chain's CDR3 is CASSRGLGPEQYF. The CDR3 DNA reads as TGTGCCAGCTCCCGGGGGTTGGGGCCCGAGCAGTACTTC.